What follows are 10 T cell receptor beta chains derived from one specimen sequenced in a study of cytomegalovirus exposure and HLA in healthy donors. Amplification used 60 Vbeta primers and 13 Jbeta primers. Data came from immunoSEQ multiplex PCR; TCRdb stores just in-frame clones and leaves some out. The data hold 85,000 to 110,000 clones, with about 77% observed a single time. Input material: PBMCs. The receptors shown here come from a woman in her late teens or twenties in good health and CMV-seropositive.

The chain employs TRBV7-8 and TRBJ2-1; the match to TRBD2 covers 7 bases. Germline lookup yields CDR1 SGHVS and CDR2 FQNEAQ. V dropped 4 bases and J dropped 7; count of bases not matched to a gene: 7. CDR3 length: 14 residues. Here the CDR3 DNA reads TGTGCCAGCAGCTCCCCCCTAGCGGCGAATGAGCAGTTCTTC. This codes for CASSSPLAANEQFF.

The chain employs TRBV29-1 and TRBJ1-5; 9 positions agree with TRBD1. Germline values: CDR1 SQVTM, CDR2 ANQGSEA. J gave up 3 bases and V 7 bases, and 7 bases lay outside the gene matches. The CDR3 extends over 14 amino acids. The CDR3 nucleotides are TGCAGCGCCCGGACAGGGGCCAACAATCAGCCCCAGCATTTT. It encodes CSARTGANNQPQHF.

V is TRBV13 and J is TRBJ2-3, with D possibly TRBD1 on 6 matching bases. The CDR3 is 14 residues long. Trimming left V 1 base short and J 5 bases short, with 10 bases between. Germline loops: CDR1 PRHDT, CDR2 FYEKMQ (reference sequence). The CDR3 bases are TGTGCCAGCAGCTTAGAAGGGGGTGAAGATACGCAGTATTTT. As protein: CASSLEGGEDTQYF.

This sequence joins TRBV9 and TRBJ1-4; possibly TRBD1 for D (6 bases). The V end lost 4 bases, the J end lost 5 bases, and 12 bases lay between the germline ends. Germline CDR1 and CDR2: SGDLS and YYNGEE. The CDR3 is 14 residues long. In DNA form, the CDR3 reads TGTGCCAGCAGCCGGCGGGGGGCAAATGAAAAACTGTTTTTT. Translation gives CASSRRGANEKLFF.

V gene TRBV5-1 combines with J gene TRBJ1-1, with D perhaps matching TRBD1 (6 bases). Looked up from germline, CDR1 is SGHRS and CDR2 is YFSETQ. CDR3 length: 14 amino acids. The ends were cut back, 2 bases at V and 1 base at J, with 9 bases in the middle. The CDR3 coding sequence is TGCGCCAGCAGCTTACAGGGTTCGAACACTGAAGCTTTCTTT. It specifies CASSLQGSNTEAFF.

This rearrangement joins TRBV5-4 to TRBJ1-1; 10 nucleotides match TRBD1. CDR1 is SGHNT, CDR2 YYREEE, per germline (reference sequence). The CDR3 is 16 amino acids. Unmatched junction bases numbered 7, after V lost 4 bases and J lost 1 base. DNA for the CDR3: TGTGCCAGCAGCCCCGGGACAGGGGCTGCGAACACTGAAGCTTTCTTT. Amino acids: CASSPGTGAANTEAFF.

The V call is TRBV7-9, the J call TRBJ1-1, with D perhaps matching TRBD1 (5 bases). CDR1 is SEHNR, CDR2 FQNEAQ, per germline (reference sequence). There are 15 residues in the CDR3. With 3 bases removed from V and 1 base from J, the gap between germline ends came to 12 bases. CDR3 amino acids: CASSFGGRWNTEAFF. In DNA form, the CDR3 reads TGTGCCAGCAGCTTCGGGGGACGGTGGAACACTGAAGCTTTCTTT.

This sequence joins TRBV7-3 and TRBJ2-5; TRBD2 aligns across 13 bases. The CDR3 runs 17 residues. Germline V lookup: CDR1 SGHTA, CDR2 FQGTGA. With V trimmed by 0 bases and J by 5 bases, 6 bases remained unmatched. The CDR3 DNA reads TGTGCCAGCAGCTTAACCCAACTAGCGGGGGGGCCGGAGACCCAGTACTTC. Its protein is CASSLTQLAGGPETQYF.

V gene TRBV19 combines with J gene TRBJ1-3, with 10 bases lining up with TRBD1. The length of the CDR3 is 14 residues. V lost 10 bases to trimming and J lost 2 bases; unmatched junction nucleotides: 5. The germline CDR1 and CDR2 sequences are LNHDA and SQIVND (reference sequence). The CDR3 region is CATGTGDPGNTIYF. CDR3 nucleotides: TGTGCCACCGGGACAGGGGATCCTGGAAACACCATATATTTT.

This chain connects TRBV5-4 to TRBJ2-7; a weak D match, TRBD2 (6 bases). V lost 7 bases to trimming and J lost 0 bases, with 11 bases between them. Germline-derived CDR1 and CDR2 are SGHNT and YYREEE (reference sequence). The CDR3 is 13 amino acids. This CDR3 is CASGLTSSYEQYF. The CDR3 nucleotides read TGTGCCAGCGGACTGACTAGCTCCTACGAGCAGTACTTC.